This passage covers 9 T cell receptor beta chains from one sample sequenced in a study of T cells in Graves' hyperthyroidism and ophthalmopathy. Amplified TCR beta CDR3 regions derived from RNA transcripts. When the TCR CDR3 underwent first-round RT-PCR, the HTBI primer set was used. TCRdb ran MiXCR on the multiplex PCR reads and lists one entry per CDR3 protein. The sample includes about 350,000 distinct CDR3 sequences, over 11% seen only once; the top ten take under 30%. Sequenced sample: blood. The source of these receptors is a woman in her 30s with Graves' hyperthyroidism.

This chain links TRBV6-1 with TRBJ2-5; D remains ambiguous. V was pared by 8 bases and J by 5 bases, with 12 bases between. The germline V gene has CDR1 MNHNS and CDR2 SASEGT. This CDR3 region has 12 residues. The CDR3 DNA reads TGTGCCAGCCGGCTAGTTTCTGAGACCCAGTACTTC. This encodes CASRLVSETQYF.

This clonotype was seen a handful of times. This rearrangement joins TRBV20-1 to TRBJ2-3; D unresolved. The length of the CDR3 is 16 residues. Germline loops: CDR1 DFQATT, CDR2 SNEGSKA (reference sequence). The V gene lost 0 bases and the J gene lost 7 bases, with 20 bases spanning the gap. This chain's CDR3 is CSARDRATSPRYTQYF. In DNA, the CDR3 is TGCAGTGCTAGAGATCGGGCGACTTCCCCTCGGTATACGCAGTATTTT.

This clonotype was counted a few times. V and J are TRBV20-1 and TRBJ2-5; 8 bases line up with TRBD2. Trimming cost V 6 bases and J 3 bases; bases outside gene matches: 6. This CDR3 has 13 residues. Germline CDR1 and CDR2: DFQATT and SNEGSKA (reference sequence). CDR3 coding DNA: TGCAGTGCCGCCGGGACTAGAGAAGAGACCCAGTACTTC. This translates into CSAAGTREETQYF.

The gene calls are TRBV6-2 or TRBV6-3 and TRBJ2-1; TRBD2 aligns across 7 bases. Germline lookup yields CDR1 MNHEY and CDR2 SVGEGT. V lost 2 bases to trimming and J lost 4 bases; unmatched junction nucleotides: 11. The CDR3 is 17 amino acids. The CDR3 DNA is TGTGCCAGCAGTTACGAACCTAGCGGCCCGACATACAATGAGCAGTTCTTC. Amino acids: CASSYEPSGPTYNEQFF.

This clonotype was seen at least ten times. This chain connects TRBV11-2 to TRBJ2-1; no clear D gene. CDR1 SGHAT and CDR2 FQNNGV come from the germline V gene. The V and J ends lost 3 bases and 3 bases respectively, with 12 bases between them. This CDR3 region has 15 residues. CDR3 region: CASSFSTGVYNEQFF. The CDR3, as DNA: TGTGCCAGCAGCTTTTCGACGGGCGTCTACAATGAGCAGTTCTTC. Full variable domain (rest looked up from reference TRBV11-2 and TRBJ2-1): EAGVAQSPRYKIIEKRQSVAFWCNPISGHATLYWYQQILGQGPKLLIQFQNNGVVDDSQLPKDRFSAERLKGVDSTLKIQPAKLEDSAVYLCASSFSTGVYNEQFFGPGTRLTVL.

This clonotype was seen a handful of times. The rearrangement links TRBV18 to TRBJ2-7; tentative D call: TRBD1 (6 bases). The CDR3 has 14 residues. CDR1 is KGHSH, CDR2 LQKENI, per germline. The ends were cut back, 5 bases at V and 2 bases at J, with 13 bases in the middle. CDR3 sequence reads: CASSTGSTTYEQYF. CDR3 nucleotide sequence: TGTGCCAGCTCAACAGGGTCGACCACCTACGAGCAGTACTTC. Drawing the rest from reference TRBV18 and TRBJ2-7, the complete variable domain is NAGVMQNPRHLVRRRGQEARLRCSPMKGHSHVYWYRQLPEEGLKFMVYLQKENIIDESGMPKERFSAEFPKEGPSILRIQQVVRGDSAAYFCASSTGSTTYEQYFGPGTRLTVT.

CDR3 DNA: TGTGCCAGCAGTAGCCGGGACAGGGCCGAAAAACTGTTTTTT. Its translation is CASSSRDRAEKLFF. The V call is TRBV12-3 or TRBV12-4, the J call TRBJ1-4, with 9 bases aligning to TRBD1. The CDR3 extends over 14 amino acids. V lost 5 bases to trimming and J lost 8 bases; unmatched junction nucleotides: 6.

This clonotype was recorded a few times. The rearrangement joins TRBV19 to TRBJ2-7, with a weak D call TRBD1 (5 bases). There are 14 residues in the CDR3. From germline, CDR1 is LNHDA and CDR2 SQIVND (reference sequence). Trimming removed 3 bases at V and 7 bases at J, with 16 bases between. For the CDR3, the DNA is TGTGCCAGTAGTATGTCACTCACGCCAGGGGAGCAGTACTTC. This sequence encodes CASSMSLTPGEQYF.

The chain couples TRBV9 to TRBJ1-1, with D perhaps TRBD1 (6 bases). The CDR3 loop spans 14 amino acids. Germline CDR1 reads SGDLS; CDR2 reads YYNGEE. V was clipped by 2 bases and J by 5 bases, with 13 bases between them. Here the CDR3 reads CASSVSGAKTEAFF. The DNA of the CDR3 is TGTGCCAGCAGCGTTTCGGGGGCGAAGACTGAAGCTTTCTTT.